These 20 T cell receptor beta chains originate from one sample sequenced in a study of blood T cell repertoires in COVID-19. Assay used: immunoSEQ multiplex PCR; TCRdb lists only in-frame clones, some missing. Of about 310,000 clones in the sample, 80% to 90% are singletons; the top ten hold 1%. Sequenced: peripheral blood. The receptors come from a man aged 50 to 60 with active or convalescent COVID-19.

This clone has only one observation. V and J are TRBV18 and TRBJ2-5; possible D gene TRBD2, 6 bases. The CDR3 is 13 residues long. The V end was cut by 4 bases, the J end by 2 bases, with 8 bases between. Per the germline V gene, CDR1 is KGHSH and CDR2 is LQKENI. The CDR3 sequence: CASSRGEQETQYF. The CDR3 region has the DNA TGTGCCAGCTCACGCGGGGAGCAAGAGACCCAGTACTTC.

The chain carries TRBV4-2 and TRBJ1-3; D might be TRBD1 (5 bases). The CDR3 is 16 amino acids. The germline V and J ends were trimmed by 0 bases and 2 bases, with 11 bases remaining between them. The germline CDR1 and CDR2 sequences are LGHNA and YNFKEQ. CDR3 loop: CASSQDGSRAGNTIYF. The CDR3 nucleotides read TGTGCCAGCAGCCAAGACGGGAGCAGGGCTGGAAACACCATATATTTT.

The chain is built from TRBV29-1 and TRBJ1-1; D call uncertain. The CDR3 is 10 amino acids. V gave up 3 bases and J gave up 7 bases, with 6 bases separating them. Germline V gene data show CDR1 as SQVTM and CDR2 as ANQGSEA. The CDR3 nucleotides are TGCAGCGTTGACACAGATGAAGCTTTCTTT. Amino acids: CSVDTDEAFF.

The chain couples TRBV21-1 to TRBJ2-7; the table calls TRBD2, which could not be checked here. TRBV21-1 is tagged as a pseudogene. The CDR3 is 13 amino acids. The CDR3 spells CASSHVTPYEQYF. In nucleotides, the CDR3 is TGTGCCAGCAGTCACGTGACTCCCTACGAGCAGTACTTC.

V gene TRBV5-1 combines with J gene TRBJ2-1; the match to TRBD2 covers 8 bases. Per germline, CDR1 SGHRS and CDR2 YFSETQ. The CDR3 sequence is 15 residues long. The J segment lost 4 bases and the V segment lost 1 base, leaving 4 bases of the junction unmatched. CDR3 sequence (DNA): TGCGCCAGCAGCTTGTCACTAGCGGTATACAATGAGCAGTTCTTC. This translates into CASSLSLAVYNEQFF.

J is TRBJ2-5 and V is TRBV4-1; no definite D call. Deletions cut 0 bases from V and 4 bases from J, with 6 bases between. This CDR3 has 13 amino acids. Germline assignment: CDR1 MGHRA and CDR2 YSYEKL. CDR3 residues: CASSQELGETQYF. CDR3 nucleotides: TGCGCCAGCAGCCAAGAACTCGGAGAGACCCAGTACTTC.

Here the CDR3 DNA reads TGTGCCAGCAGCGTAGCGGCGGGAACCTACAATGAGCAGTTCTTC. Its translation: CASSVAAGTYNEQFF. This chain links TRBV9 with TRBJ2-1; weak D call: TRBD2 (6 bases). The CDR3 runs 15 residues. Trimming removed 0 bases at V and 2 bases at J, with 9 bases between. Germline CDR1 is SGDLS and CDR2 is YYNGEE.

The rearrangement uses TRBV5-5 and TRBJ2-7, with 12 nucleotides matching TRBD1. V was clipped by 4 bases and J by 7 bases; unmatched bases: 15. This CDR3 contains 17 residues. In germline, CDR1 is SGHKS, CDR2 YYEKEE (reference sequence). CDR3 nucleotides: TGTGCCAGCAGCCGTTCCGGGACAGGGGGCGCGCTGGGGGAGCAGTACTTC. Translated, it gives CASSRSGTGGALGEQYF.

The J gene is TRBJ1-1, the V gene TRBV18; D is possibly TRBD1 (5 bases). V dropped 2 bases and J dropped 4 bases, with 14 bases sitting between them. Germline V gene lookup returns CDR1 KGHSH and CDR2 LQKENI. This CDR3 is 15 amino acids long. This CDR3 reads CASSPTIGASTEAFF. In DNA form, the CDR3 reads TGTGCCAGCTCACCAACGATAGGGGCGAGCACTGAAGCTTTCTTT.

This clone appeared once. J is TRBJ2-7 and V is TRBV27; the D gene is possibly TRBD2 (7 bases). The V gene's germline CDR1 is MNHEY and CDR2 SMNVEV (reference sequence). V was pared by 2 bases and J by 4 bases, with 12 bases between. The CDR3 runs to 14 residues. The CDR3: CASSLLGGGYEQYF. CDR3 nucleotide sequence: TGTGCCAGCAGTTTACTGGGAGGGGGATACGAGCAGTACTTC.

In its sample, this clone was seen a few times. The CDR3 nucleotides are TGTGCCAGCAGCCTGGACAGGGAGGAAGCTTTCTTT. It specifies CASSLDREEAFF. This chain joins TRBV11-1 and TRBJ1-1, with 8 bases lining up with TRBD1. V gave up 5 bases and J gave up 8 bases; unmatched junction bases: 4. This CDR3 contains 12 residues. Germline assignment: CDR1 SGHAT and CDR2 FQDESV (reference sequence).

Notes on this clone: This same CDR3 is encoded by further DNA sequences in the sample. This chain links TRBV9 with TRBJ2-1, with D possibly TRBD2 on 6 matching bases. The CDR3 runs to 15 residues. The germline V gene encodes CDR1 SGDLS and CDR2 YYNGEE. V was pared by 0 bases and J by 1 base, with 8 bases between. This CDR3 is CASSVVGGSYNEQFF. DNA of the CDR3: TGTGCCAGCAGCGTAGTCGGGGGTTCCTACAATGAGCAGTTCTTC.

A few counts support this clone. The J gene is TRBJ1-4, the V gene TRBV5-1; D remains ambiguous. CDR3 length: 13 amino acids. V lost 0 bases and J 7 bases, leaving 7 bases between the germline ends. CDR1 SGHRS and CDR2 YFSETQ come from the germline V gene. CDR3 residues: CASSLEPGEKLFF. Written as DNA, the CDR3 is TGCGCCAGCAGCTTGGAACCAGGTGAAAAACTGTTTTTT.

The gene calls are TRBV7-8 and TRBJ2-5; no clear D gene. CDR3 size: 14 residues. The V gene lost 2 bases and the J gene lost 2 bases, with 9 bases spanning the gap. CDR1 is SGHVS, CDR2 FQNEAQ, per germline. In DNA form, the CDR3 reads TGTGCCAGCAGCTTATTCCTGTTACAAGAGACCCAGTACTTC. Its protein product is CASSLFLLQETQYF.

The V gene is TRBV10-3, the J gene TRBJ1-1; TRBD1 agrees at 8 bases. CDR1 is ENHRY, CDR2 SYGVKD, per germline. This CDR3 contains 14 residues. The ends lost 5 bases at V and 1 base at J; junction bases unmatched: 3. CDR3 DNA: TGTGCCATCAGTTTCCAGGGGGCGAACACTGAAGCTTTCTTT. Translated, it gives CAISFQGANTEAFF.

The gene calls are TRBV5-5 and TRBJ1-1, with 7 bases matching TRBD1. This CDR3 contains 14 residues. The junction had 7 bases not matched to a gene; V was cut back by 7 bases and J by 1 base. CDR1 SGHKS and CDR2 YYEKEE come from the germline V gene (reference sequence). CDR3 nucleotides: TGTGCCAGCGGGAGGACAGGAACGAACACTGAAGCTTTCTTT. Its protein is CASGRTGTNTEAFF. The full variable domain, its missing parts supplied by reference TRBV5-5 and TRBJ1-1, is DAGVTQSPTHLIKTRGQQVTLRCSPISGHKSVSWYQQVLGQGPQFIFQYYEKEERGRGNFPDRFSARQFPNYSSELNVNALLLGDSALYLCASGRTGTNTEAFFGQGTRLTVV.

This rearrangement joins TRBV4-1 to TRBJ1-4; 9 nucleotides agree with TRBD1. CDR1 and CDR2 from the germline V gene are MGHRA and YSYEKL. The CDR3 has 15 residues. The J segment lost 8 bases and the V segment lost 1 base, leaving 5 bases of the junction unmatched. This CDR3 is CASSQVRTGEEKLFF. Written as DNA, the CDR3 is TGCGCCAGCAGCCAAGTTCGGACAGGGGAAGAAAAACTGTTTTTT.

V gene TRBV23-1 combines with J gene TRBJ2-1; 7 bases align to TRBD1. TRBV23-1 is identified as an open reading frame with a role that is uncertain. With V trimmed by 2 bases and J by 4 bases, 11 bases remained unmatched. This CDR3 contains 17 residues. CDR3 nucleotides: TGCGCCAGCAGTCAAGAAAGGACAGGATTATATTACAATGAGCAGTTCTTC. Translating it yields CASSQERTGLYYNEQFF.

This chain connects TRBV3-1 (or the pseudogene TRBV3-2) to TRBJ1-2; 7 bases fit TRBD1. The CDR3 covers 14 residues. Per the germline V gene, CDR1 is LGHDT and CDR2 is YNNKEL (reference sequence). J lost 5 bases, V lost 0 bases, and 3 bases had no gene match. DNA for the CDR3: TGTGCCAGCAGCCAAGATAACAGGGGATATGGCTACACCTTC. Translated, it gives CASSQDNRGYGYTF.

This clone was observed once. One junction end disagrees with the germline gene, perhaps due to a read error. The chain uses TRBV7-7 and TRBJ2-5; 8 bases match TRBD1. The CDR3 extends over 15 amino acids. Germline CDR1 is SSHAT and CDR2 is FNYEAQ (reference sequence). CDR3 coding DNA: TGTGCTAGCAGCCAGGGGGCGCGAGGACAAGAGACCCAGTACTTC. It codes for CASSQGARGQETQYF.